This TCR beta chain was captured in a study of blood T cell repertoires in COVID-19. Study details: COVID-19 samples, acute and convalescent, were from the United States, Italy and Spain.

Only in-frame clones appear in the TCRdb table, and some are missing; sequencing was by immunoSEQ multiplex PCR. This table holds some 150,000 clones, roughly nine tenths found once. CDR3 size: 13 residues. CDR1 is LGHNT and CDR2 is FRNRAP in the germline V gene. The trim removed 1 base at V and 8 bases at J, leaving 1 base unmatched. This receptor was obtained from a woman aged 70-85 years with acute or convalescent COVID-19. The chain joins TRBV12-5 to TRBJ1-4; 7 positions match TRBD1. The sample comprised peripheral blood. The CDR3 reads CASGLGDREKLFF. Written as DNA, the CDR3 is TGTGCTAGTGGTTTGGGGGACAGAGAAAAACTGTTTTTT.